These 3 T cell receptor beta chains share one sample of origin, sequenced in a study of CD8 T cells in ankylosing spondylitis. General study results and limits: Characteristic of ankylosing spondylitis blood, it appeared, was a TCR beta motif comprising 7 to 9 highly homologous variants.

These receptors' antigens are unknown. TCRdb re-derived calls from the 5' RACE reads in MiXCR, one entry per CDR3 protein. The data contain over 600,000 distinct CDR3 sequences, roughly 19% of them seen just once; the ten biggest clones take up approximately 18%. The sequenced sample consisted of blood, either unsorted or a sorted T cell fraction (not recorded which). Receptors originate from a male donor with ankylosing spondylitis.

The CDR3 protein is CASSPRGELNTEAFF. The DNA for the CDR3 is TGTGCCAGCTCACCAAGAGGGGAACTAAACACTGAAGCTTTCTTT. The chain couples TRBV18 to TRBJ1-1, with a weak D call TRBD1 (5 bases). This CDR3 contains 15 residues. The ends were cut back, 2 bases at V and 2 bases at J, with 12 bases in the middle. The V gene's germline CDR1 is KGHSH and CDR2 LQKENI. Combining the CDR3 with reference TRBV18 and TRBJ1-1 gives the whole variable domain NAGVMQNPRHLVRRRGQEARLRCSPMKGHSHVYWYRQLPEEGLKFMVYLQKENIIDESGMPKERFSAEFPKEGPSILRIQQVVRGDSAAYFCASSPRGELNTEAFFGQGTRLTVV.

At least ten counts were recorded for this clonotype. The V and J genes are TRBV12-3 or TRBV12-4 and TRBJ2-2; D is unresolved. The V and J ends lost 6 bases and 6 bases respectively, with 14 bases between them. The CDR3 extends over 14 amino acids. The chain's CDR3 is CASRELSGAGELFF. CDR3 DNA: TGTGCCAGCAGAGAATTAAGTGGCGCCGGGGAGCTGTTTTTT.

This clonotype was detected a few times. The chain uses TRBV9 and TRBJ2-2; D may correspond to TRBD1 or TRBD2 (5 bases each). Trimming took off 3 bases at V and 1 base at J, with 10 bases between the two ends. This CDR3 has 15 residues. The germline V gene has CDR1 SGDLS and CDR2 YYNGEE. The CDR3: CASSAGPLNTGELFF. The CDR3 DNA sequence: TGTGCCAGCAGCGCGGGACCCCTGAACACCGGGGAGCTGTTTTTT.